This T cell receptor beta chain was identified in a study of blood T cell repertoires in COVID-19. The CDR3 has 14 amino acids. Germline V gene sequence: CDR1 SNHLY, CDR2 FYNNEI. After removal of 7 bases from V and 2 bases from J, the junction contained 4 bases not matched to a gene. Generated by immunoSEQ multiplex PCR, the TCRdb table keeps only in-frame clones and is missing some. Here the sample spans some 65,000 clones, more than 60% being singletons. The V call is TRBV2, the J call TRBJ2-2; 7 positions agree with TRBD1. Sequencing used peripheral blood. This receptor was obtained from a woman in her 70s with acute or convalescent COVID-19. CDR3 nucleotide sequence: TGTGCCAGCAAAGGGGACAGCAACACCGGGGAGCTGTTTTTT. Translated, it gives CASKGDSNTGELFF. The entire variable domain, with the rest obtained from reference TRBV2 and TRBJ2-2, is as follows: EPEVTQTPSHQVTQMGQEVILRCVPISNHLYFYWYRQILGQKVEFLVSFYNNEISEKSEIFDDQFSVERPDGSNFTLKIRSTKLEDSAMYFCASKGDSNTGELFFGEGSRLTVL.